The sequence of this T cell receptor beta chain was determined in a study of blood T cell repertoires in COVID-19 (TCRdb year 2020). Broadly, across the study: Samples from collaborators originated in the United States, Italy and Spain and spanned both the acute and convalescent phases of COVID-19. The prospective study material was composed of cDNA or gDNA derived from T cells, B-cell-depleted T cells, or PBMCs. Subjects who had been exposed to COVID-19, were actively infected with it, or had recovered from it provided the deeply sampled blood TCRbeta repertoires that made up the dataset. A freely available public database, intended as a resource for researchers studying the immune response to SARS-CoV-2, is where the repertoires were released. HLA class I and class II types, where available, came from metadata supplied by the sample provider rather than from assay-based typing. A de-identified subject ID, COVID-19 status, age in years and sex were almost always included in the sample metadata. The samples were drawn from two sources: the first 160 participants of the ongoing ImmuneRACE study, and some 1,300 subjects contributed by 6 global collaborators. The paper's findings and limits, for the study overall: The amount of clinical and demographic metadata varied by source and participant and was provided uncurated.

Details on this clone: Its binding antigen is unknown. Per-base qualities were not stored, and no clone one base away is much larger.

Including the terminal cysteine and phenylalanine, the CDR3 comprises 14 residues. CDR3 DNA is the only sequence kept; it has 42 bases, read in frame from the first base. The germline V gene sets CDR1 to ENHRY and CDR2 to SYGVKD. The germline V end is reduced by 7 bases and the J end by 4 bases; junction bases left unmatched: 6. Whole blood was collected in K2EDTA tubes by collaborating institutions according to the institutions' own protocols. Collaborator samples were shipped for TCRbeta analysis as frozen whole blood, isolated PBMCs, or DNA extracted from either sample type. The immunoSEQ Assay, a bias-controlled multiplex PCR, was used to amplify TCRbeta CDR3 regions from genomic DNA. The authors processed their data as follows. The number of nucleated cells in each sample was estimated from the amplification of reference gene primers within the assay. To quantify the absolute abundance of each unique TCRbeta CDR3 rearrangement, sequence reads were collapsed and filtered. Productive Simpson clonality was computed per sample as the square root of Simpson's diversity index over productive rearrangements. TCRdb re-hosts the immuneACCESS table, in-frame sequences only. Its copies lack some clones; in the studies checked, an unresolved V gene accounts for under half of them, and the cause for the rest is not known. V, J and clone size are taken as reported in that table, and D and trimming were inferred from the DNA itself. The sample includes hundreds of thousands of clones, with approximately 90% observed a single time. Of the sample, 4% to 5.5% is held by the ten largest clones.

Material for sequencing was peripheral blood. The receptor's source is a woman in her twenties or thirties with acute or convalescent COVID-19. The V and J segments used are TRBV10-3 and TRBJ2-1; 8 nucleotides in the junction match TRBD2. The nucleotide sequence reads as follows: TGTGCCATCAAAAAGGCTAGCGGGTACAATGAGCAGTTCTTC. Its product reads: CAIKKASGYNEQFF.